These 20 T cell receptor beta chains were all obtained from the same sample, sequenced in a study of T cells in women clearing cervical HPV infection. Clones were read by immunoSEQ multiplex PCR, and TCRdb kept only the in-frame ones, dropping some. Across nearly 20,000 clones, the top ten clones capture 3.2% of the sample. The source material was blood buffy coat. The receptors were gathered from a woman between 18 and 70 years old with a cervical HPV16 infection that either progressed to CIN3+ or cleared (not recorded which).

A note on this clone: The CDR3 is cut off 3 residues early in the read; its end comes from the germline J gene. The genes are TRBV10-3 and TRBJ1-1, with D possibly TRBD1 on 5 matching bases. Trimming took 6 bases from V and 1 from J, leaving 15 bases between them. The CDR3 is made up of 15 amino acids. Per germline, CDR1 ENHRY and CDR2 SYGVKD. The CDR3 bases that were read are TGTGCCATCAGCAGGGTGGGAGACTCGAACACTGAA. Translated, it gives CAISRVGDSNTE. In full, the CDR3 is CAISRVGDSNTEAFF.

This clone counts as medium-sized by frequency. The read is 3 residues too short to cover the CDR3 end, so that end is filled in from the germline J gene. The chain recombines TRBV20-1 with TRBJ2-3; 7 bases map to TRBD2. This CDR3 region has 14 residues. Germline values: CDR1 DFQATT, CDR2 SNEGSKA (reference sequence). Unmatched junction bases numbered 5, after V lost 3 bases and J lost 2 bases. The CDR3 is CSARVAGNTDTQYF. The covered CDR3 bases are TGCAGTGCTAGGGTAGCGGGTAACACAGATACG.

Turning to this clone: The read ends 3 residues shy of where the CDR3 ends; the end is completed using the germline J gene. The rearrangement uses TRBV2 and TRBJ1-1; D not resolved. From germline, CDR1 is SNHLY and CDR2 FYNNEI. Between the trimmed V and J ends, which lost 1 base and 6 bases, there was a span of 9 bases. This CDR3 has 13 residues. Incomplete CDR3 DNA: TGTGCCAGCAGTGAAGTCCCAGGCGCTGAA. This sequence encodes CASSEVPGAE. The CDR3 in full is CASSEVPGAEAFF. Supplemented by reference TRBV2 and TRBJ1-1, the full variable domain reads EPEVTQTPSHQVTQMGQEVILRCVPISNHLYFYWYRQILGQKVEFLVSFYNNEISEKSEIFDDQFSVERPDGSNFTLKIRSTKLEDSAMYFCASSEVPGAEAFFGQGTRLTVV.

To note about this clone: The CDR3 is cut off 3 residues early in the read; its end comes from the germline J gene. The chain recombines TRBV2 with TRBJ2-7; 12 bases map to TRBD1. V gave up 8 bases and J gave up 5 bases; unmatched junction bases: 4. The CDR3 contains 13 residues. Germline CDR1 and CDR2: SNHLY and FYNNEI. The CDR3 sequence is CASLGQGAHEQYF. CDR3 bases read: TGTGCCAGCCTGGGACAGGGGGCCCACGAG.

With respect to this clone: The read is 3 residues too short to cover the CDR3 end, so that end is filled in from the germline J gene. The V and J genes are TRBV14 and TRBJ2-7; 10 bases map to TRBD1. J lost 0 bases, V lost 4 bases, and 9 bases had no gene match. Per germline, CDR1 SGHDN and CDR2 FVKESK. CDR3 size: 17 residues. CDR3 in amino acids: CASSPGQGGFFSYEQYF. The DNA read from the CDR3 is TGTGCCAGCAGCCCCGGACAGGGGGGGTTTTTCTCCTACGAG.

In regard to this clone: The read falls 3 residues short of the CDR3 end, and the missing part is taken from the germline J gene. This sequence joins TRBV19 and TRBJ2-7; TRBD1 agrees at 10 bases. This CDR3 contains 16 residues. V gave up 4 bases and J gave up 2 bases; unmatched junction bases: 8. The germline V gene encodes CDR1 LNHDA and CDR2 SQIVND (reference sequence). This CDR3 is CASSTLDRGRPYEQYF. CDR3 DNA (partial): TGTGCCAGTAGTACCCTGGACAGGGGGAGACCCTACGAG.

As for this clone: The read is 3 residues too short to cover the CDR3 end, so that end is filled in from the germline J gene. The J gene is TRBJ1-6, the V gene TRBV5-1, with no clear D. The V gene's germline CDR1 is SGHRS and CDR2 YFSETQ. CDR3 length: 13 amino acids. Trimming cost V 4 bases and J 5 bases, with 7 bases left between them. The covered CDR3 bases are TGCGCCAGCAGCCTGGGCGATAATTCACCC. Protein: CASSLGDNSP. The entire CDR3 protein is CASSLGDNSPLHF.

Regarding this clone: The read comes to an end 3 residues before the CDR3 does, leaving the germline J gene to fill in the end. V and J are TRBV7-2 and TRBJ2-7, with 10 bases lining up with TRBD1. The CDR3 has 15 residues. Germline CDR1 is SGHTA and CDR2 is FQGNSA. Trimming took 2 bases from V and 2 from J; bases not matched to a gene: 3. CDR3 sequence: CASSLSGTGAYEQYF. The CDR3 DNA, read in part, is TGTGCCAGCAGCTTATCCGGGACAGGGGCCTACGAG.

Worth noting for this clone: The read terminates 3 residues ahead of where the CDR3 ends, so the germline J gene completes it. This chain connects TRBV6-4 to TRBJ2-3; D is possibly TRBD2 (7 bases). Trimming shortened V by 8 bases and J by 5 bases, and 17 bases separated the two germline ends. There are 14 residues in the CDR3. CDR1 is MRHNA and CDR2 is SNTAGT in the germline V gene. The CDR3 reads CASSLGGGGDTQYF. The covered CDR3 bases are TGTGCCAGCTCCTTGGGCGGGGGCGGAGATACG.

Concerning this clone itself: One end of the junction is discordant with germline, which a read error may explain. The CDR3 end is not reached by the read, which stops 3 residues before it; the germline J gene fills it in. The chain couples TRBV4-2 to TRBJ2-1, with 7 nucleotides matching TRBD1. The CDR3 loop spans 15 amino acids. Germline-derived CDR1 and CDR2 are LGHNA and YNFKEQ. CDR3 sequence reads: CASSQDRNRGNEQFF. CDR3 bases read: TGCGCCAGCAGCCAAGATAGGAACAGGGGAAATGAG.

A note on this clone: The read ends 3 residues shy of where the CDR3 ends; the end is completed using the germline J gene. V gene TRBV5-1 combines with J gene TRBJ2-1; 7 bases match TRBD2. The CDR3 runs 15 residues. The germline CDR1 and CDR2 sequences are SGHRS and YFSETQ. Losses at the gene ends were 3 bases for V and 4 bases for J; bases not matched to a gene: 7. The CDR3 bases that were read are TGCGCCAGCAGCTCGACTAGCCCTGAATACAATGAG. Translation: CASSSTSPEYNE. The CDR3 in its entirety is CASSSTSPEYNEQFF.

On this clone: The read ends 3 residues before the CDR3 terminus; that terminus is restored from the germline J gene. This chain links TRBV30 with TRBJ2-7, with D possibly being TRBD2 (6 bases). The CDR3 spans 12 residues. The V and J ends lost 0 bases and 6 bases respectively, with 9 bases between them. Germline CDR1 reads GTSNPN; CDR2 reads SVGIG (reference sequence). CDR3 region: CAWSVLAGEQYF. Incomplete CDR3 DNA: TGTGCCTGGAGTGTACTAGCCGGCGAG. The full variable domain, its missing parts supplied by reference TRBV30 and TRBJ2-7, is SQTIHQWPATLVQPVGSPLSLECTVEGTSNPNLYWYRQAAGRGLQLLFYSVGIGQISSEVPQNLSASRPQDRQFILSSKKLLLSDSGFYLCAWSVLAGEQYFGPGTRLTVT.

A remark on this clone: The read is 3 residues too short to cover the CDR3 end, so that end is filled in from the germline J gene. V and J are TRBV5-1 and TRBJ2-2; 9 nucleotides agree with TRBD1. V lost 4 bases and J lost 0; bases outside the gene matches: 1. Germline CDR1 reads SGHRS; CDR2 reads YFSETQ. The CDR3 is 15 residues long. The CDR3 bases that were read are TGCGCCAGCAGCCGGGACAGGGCGAACACCGGGGAG. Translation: CASSRDRANTGE. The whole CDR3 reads CASSRDRANTGELFF.

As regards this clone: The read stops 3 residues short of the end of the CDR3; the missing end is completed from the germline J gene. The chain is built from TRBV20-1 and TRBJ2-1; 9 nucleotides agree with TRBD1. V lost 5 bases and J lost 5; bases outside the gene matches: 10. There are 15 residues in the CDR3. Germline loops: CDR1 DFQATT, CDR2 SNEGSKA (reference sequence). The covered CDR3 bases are TGCAGTGCTGACACAGGGGGCCGGATGGACAATGAG. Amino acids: CSADTGGRMDNE. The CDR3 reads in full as CSADTGGRMDNEQFF.

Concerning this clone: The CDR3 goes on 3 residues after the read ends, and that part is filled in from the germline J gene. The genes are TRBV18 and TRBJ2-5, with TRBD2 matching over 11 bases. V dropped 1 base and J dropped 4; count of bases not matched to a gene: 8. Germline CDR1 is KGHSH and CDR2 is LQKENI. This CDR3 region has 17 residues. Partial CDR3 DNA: TGTGCCAGCTCACCACGAACTAGCGGGGGCCGGGGAGAGACC. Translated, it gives CASSPRTSGGRGET. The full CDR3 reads CASSPRTSGGRGETQYF.

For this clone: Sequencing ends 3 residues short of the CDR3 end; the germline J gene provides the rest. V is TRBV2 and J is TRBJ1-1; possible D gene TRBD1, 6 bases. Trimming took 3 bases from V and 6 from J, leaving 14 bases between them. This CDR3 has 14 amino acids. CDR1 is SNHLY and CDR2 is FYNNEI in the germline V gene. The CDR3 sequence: CASSDLTGIAEAFF. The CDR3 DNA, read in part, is TGTGCCAGCAGTGATTTGACAGGAATAGCTGAA.

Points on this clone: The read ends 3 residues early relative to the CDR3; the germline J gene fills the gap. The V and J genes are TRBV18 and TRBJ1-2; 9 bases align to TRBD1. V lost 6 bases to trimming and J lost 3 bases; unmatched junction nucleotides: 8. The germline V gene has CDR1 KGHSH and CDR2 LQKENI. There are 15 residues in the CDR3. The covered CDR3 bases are TGTGCCAGCTCGGCTGGGACAGGGAGATACTATGGC. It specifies CASSAGTGRYYG. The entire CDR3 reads CASSAGTGRYYGYTF.

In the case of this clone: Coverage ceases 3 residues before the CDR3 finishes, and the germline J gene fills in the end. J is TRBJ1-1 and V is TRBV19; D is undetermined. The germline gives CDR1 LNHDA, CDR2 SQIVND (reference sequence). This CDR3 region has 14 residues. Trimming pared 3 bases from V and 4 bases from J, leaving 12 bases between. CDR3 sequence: CASSMLFAGTEAFF. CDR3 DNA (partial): TGTGCCAGTAGTATGCTGTTCGCCGGCACTGAA.

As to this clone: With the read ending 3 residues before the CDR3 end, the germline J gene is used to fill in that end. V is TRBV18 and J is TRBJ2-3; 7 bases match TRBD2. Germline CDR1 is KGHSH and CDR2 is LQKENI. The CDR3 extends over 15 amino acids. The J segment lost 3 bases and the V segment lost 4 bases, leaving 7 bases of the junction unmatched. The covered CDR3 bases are TGTGCCAGCTCACGTTCCCGCGGGGGTACAGATACG. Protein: CASSRSRGGTDT. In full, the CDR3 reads CASSRSRGGTDTQYF. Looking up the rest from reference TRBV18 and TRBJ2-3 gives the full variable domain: NAGVMQNPRHLVRRRGQEARLRCSPMKGHSHVYWYRQLPEEGLKFMVYLQKENIIDESGMPKERFSAEFPKEGPSILRIQQVVRGDSAAYFCASSRSRGGTDTQYFGPGTRLTVL.

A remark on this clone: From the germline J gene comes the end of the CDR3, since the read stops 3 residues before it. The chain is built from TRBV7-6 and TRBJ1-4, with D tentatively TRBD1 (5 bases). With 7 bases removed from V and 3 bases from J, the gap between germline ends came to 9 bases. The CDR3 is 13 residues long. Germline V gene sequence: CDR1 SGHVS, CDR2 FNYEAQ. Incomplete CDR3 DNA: TGTGCCAGCAAGGGGTCAGCTAATGAAAAA. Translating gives CASKGSANEK. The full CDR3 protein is CASKGSANEKLFF.